This T cell receptor beta chain was observed in a study of neoadjuvant anti-PD-1 for oral cavity cancer. Trimming took 6 bases from V and 1 from J; bases not matched to a gene: 7. Looked up from germline, CDR1 is WNHNN and CDR2 is SYGVQD (reference sequence). This CDR3 comprises 16 residues. Data came from immunoSEQ multiplex PCR; TCRdb stores just in-frame clones and leaves some out. The repertoire holds 68,000 or so clones, with approximately 85% as singletons. Noted time point: after neoadjuvant nivolumab, at surgical resection. The receptor was isolated from a person aged 40 to 85 with oral cavity squamous cell carcinoma. This sequence joins TRBV10-1 and TRBJ2-1, with 9 bases matching TRBD2. Sequenced material: PBMCs, taken after nivolumab (anti-PD-1) treatment. The CDR3 sequence is CASSPGLAGSYNEQFF. The CDR3 DNA follows: TGCGCCAGCAGCCCCGGCCTAGCGGGATCCTACAATGAGCAGTTCTTC.